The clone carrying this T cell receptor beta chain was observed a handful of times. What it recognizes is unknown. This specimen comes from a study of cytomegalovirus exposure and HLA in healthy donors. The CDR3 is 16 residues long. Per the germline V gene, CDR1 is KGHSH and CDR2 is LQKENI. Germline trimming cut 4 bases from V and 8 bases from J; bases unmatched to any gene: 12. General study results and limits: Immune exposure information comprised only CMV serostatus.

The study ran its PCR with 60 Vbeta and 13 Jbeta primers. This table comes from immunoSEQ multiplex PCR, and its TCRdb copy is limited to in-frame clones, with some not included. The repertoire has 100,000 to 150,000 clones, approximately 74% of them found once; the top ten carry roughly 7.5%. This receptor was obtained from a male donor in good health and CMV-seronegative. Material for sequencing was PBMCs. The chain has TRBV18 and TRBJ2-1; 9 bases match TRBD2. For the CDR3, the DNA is TGTGCCAGCTCACTCTTCCGCGGGAGGGCCCGGGATGAGCAGTTCTTC. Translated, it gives CASSLFRGRARDEQFF.